The 21 T cell receptor beta chains below were found in one sample sequenced in a study of identical twins. One entry per CDR3 protein, called by TCRdb with MiXCR from the 5' RACE reads. The table records approximately 700,000 distinct CDR3 sequences, roughly 20% of them present only once. These data also featured in a second study, about T cells expressing NK-cell markers.

The specimen was PBMCs. All receptors derive from a woman under 30 in good health.

This clonotype occurred a few times. The chain employs TRBV29-1 and TRBJ2-2; unclear D gene. The CDR3 consists of 15 residues. Deletions cut 7 bases from V and 4 bases from J, with 19 bases between. Per the germline V gene, CDR1 is SQVTM and CDR2 is ANQGSEA. CDR3 protein: CSGGRSSSATGELFF. The CDR3 DNA reads as TGCAGCGGGGGTCGTTCCAGCTCGGCCACCGGGGAGCTGTTTTTT.

V usage is TRBV29-1 and J usage is TRBJ2-7, with TRBD1 identical over 9 bases. Per the germline V gene, CDR1 is SQVTM and CDR2 is ANQGSEA. With V trimmed by 4 bases and J by 4 bases, 5 bases remained unmatched. The CDR3 loop spans 13 amino acids. The CDR3 DNA reads as TGCAGCGTTGGGACAGGGGAAAATTACGAGCAGTACTTC. This sequence encodes CSVGTGENYEQYF.

The table lists this clonotype with a count of one. The genes are TRBV5-6 and TRBJ2-3, with TRBD2 as a possible D gene (6 bases). This CDR3 spans 17 amino acids. Trimming left V 4 bases short and J 5 bases short, with 23 bases between. Germline CDR1 SGHDT, CDR2 YYEEEE. DNA for the CDR3: TGTGCCAGCAGCACATGGGGGGTCGAGGGGCGCAGAGATACGCAGTATTTT. Residues: CASSTWGVEGRRDTQYF.

CDR3 loop: CSARWDRDQPQHF. CDR3 DNA sequence: TGCAGTGCCAGATGGGACAGAGATCAGCCCCAGCATTTT. The chain combines TRBV20-1 with TRBJ1-5, with 7 bases matching TRBD1. This CDR3 comprises 13 residues. Germline CDR1 and CDR2: DFQATT and SNEGSKA (reference sequence). With 6 bases clipped from V and 5 bases from J, the junction kept 7 bases outside the gene matches.

The chain combines TRBV7-2 with TRBJ2-3; D gene unclear. The length of the CDR3 is 14 residues. CDR1 is SGHTA, CDR2 FQGNSA, per germline. Trimming took off 3 bases at V and 2 bases at J, with 9 bases between the two ends. CDR3 sequence reads: CASSFDRVTDTQYF. CDR3 in DNA: TGTGCCAGCAGCTTTGATCGGGTCACAGATACGCAGTATTTT.

The V gene is TRBV7-9, the J gene TRBJ2-3; D gene uncertain. CDR1 is SEHNR, CDR2 FQNEAQ, per germline (reference sequence). The CDR3 is 12 amino acids. V was shortened by 7 bases and J by 6 bases, with 11 bases between the two germline ends. The chain's CDR3 is CASTPLRDTQYF. The CDR3 nucleotides read TGTGCCAGCACCCCTCTTCGGGATACGCAGTATTTT.

This clonotype was recorded at least ten times. The chain recombines TRBV9 with TRBJ2-1, with TRBD1 matching 9 bases. Per the germline V gene, CDR1 is SGDLS and CDR2 is YYNGEE. The junction had 2 bases not matched to a gene; V was cut back by 0 bases and J by 4 bases. The length of the CDR3 is 15 residues. CDR3 protein: CASSVAGTGYNEQFF. CDR3 DNA: TGTGCCAGCAGCGTAGCCGGGACAGGGTACAATGAGCAGTTCTTC. Variable domain in full (rest from reference TRBV9 and TRBJ2-1): DSGVTQTPKHLITATGQRVTLRCSPRSGDLSVYWYQQSLDQGLQFLIQYYNGEERAKGNILERFSAQQFPDLHSELNLSSLELGDSALYFCASSVAGTGYNEQFFGPGTRLTVL.

This clonotype was detected ten times or more. The chain is built from TRBV12-3 or TRBV12-4 and TRBJ1-1; possible D gene TRBD1, 6 bases. Trimming cost V 6 bases and J 5 bases, with 22 bases left between them. The CDR3 has 16 residues. The CDR3 is CASRNTHRDGRTEAFF. DNA of the CDR3: TGTGCCAGCAGGAACACCCACAGGGATGGTCGGACTGAAGCTTTCTTT.

The CDR3 DNA sequence: TGTGCCAGCAGCCAAGATTCGGGCCACCGGACATTCTATGAGCAGTTCTTC. Its translation is CASSQDSGHRTFYEQFF. The chain combines TRBV4-2 with TRBJ2-1; tentatively, D is TRBD1 (5 bases). The CDR3 covers 17 residues. Trimming shortened V by 0 bases and J by 8 bases, and 20 bases separated the two germline ends. The germline CDR1 and CDR2 sequences are LGHNA and YNFKEQ.

This rearrangement joins TRBV5-1 to TRBJ2-3; TRBD2 matches 13 bases. After removal of 7 bases from V and 2 bases from J, the junction contained 7 bases not matched to a gene. Germline CDR1 SGHRS, CDR2 YFSETQ. The CDR3 runs 16 residues. CDR3 loop: CASRPGTSGNTDTQYF. In DNA, the CDR3 is TGCGCCAGCCGACCCGGGACTAGCGGGAACACAGATACGCAGTATTTT.

In its sample, this clonotype was seen a few times. The CDR3: CASSNRGLADTQYF. Here the CDR3 DNA reads TGTGCCAGCAGCAACAGGGGGCTAGCAGATACGCAGTATTTT. This chain uses TRBV5-4 with TRBJ2-3; 9 bases fit TRBD1. The ends lost 4 bases at V and 4 bases at J; junction bases unmatched: 4. From germline, CDR1 is SGHNT and CDR2 YYREEE (reference sequence). The CDR3 runs 14 residues. Together with reference TRBV5-4 and TRBJ2-3, the CDR3 gives the full variable domain: ETGVTQSPTHLIKTRGQQVTLRCSSQSGHNTVSWYQQALGQGPQFIFQYYREEENGRGNFPPRFSGLQFPNYSSELNVNALELDDSALYLCASSNRGLADTQYFGPGTRLTVL.

This clonotype has only a few counts. The chain links TRBV6-1 to TRBJ2-1, with D perhaps matching TRBD1 or TRBD2 (5 bases each). V was cut by 3 bases and J by 4 bases, with 13 bases left in between. Germline loops: CDR1 MNHNS, CDR2 SASEGT. This CDR3 region has 15 residues. In DNA, the CDR3 is TGTGCCAGCAGTGACAGGACAACTAGGTACAATGAGCAGTTCTTC. It is translated as CASSDRTTRYNEQFF.

The genes are TRBV9 and TRBJ2-2, with 8 positions matching TRBD2. The CDR3 loop spans 14 amino acids. V lost 6 bases, J lost 2 bases, and 3 bases stayed unmatched. From germline, CDR1 is SGDLS and CDR2 YYNGEE. CDR3 amino acids: CASKAGGNTGELFF. In DNA, the CDR3 is TGTGCCAGCAAGGCGGGAGGAAACACCGGGGAGCTGTTTTTT.

This clonotype has just a few counts. This chain uses TRBV5-1 with TRBJ2-1; no clear D gene. The CDR3 length is 14 residues. Trimming took 5 bases from V and 3 from J, leaving 12 bases between them. Germline-derived CDR1 and CDR2 are SGHRS and YFSETQ. The CDR3: CASSGLNLYNEQFF. CDR3 coding DNA: TGCGCCAGCAGTGGGCTAAACCTCTACAATGAGCAGTTCTTC.

The chain is built from TRBV7-9 and TRBJ2-1; D gene uncertain. The CDR3 is 16 amino acids. V gave up 4 bases and J gave up 0 bases, with 13 bases separating them. Germline V gives CDR1 SEHNR, CDR2 FQNEAQ (reference sequence). The CDR3 sequence: CASSSPAAASYNEQFF. CDR3 nucleotides: TGTGCCAGCAGCTCCCCTGCGGCGGCCTCCTACAATGAGCAGTTCTTC. The full variable domain, in which reference TRBV7-9 and TRBJ2-1 provide the parts outside the CDR3, is DTGVSQNPRHKITKRGQNVTFRCDPISEHNRLYWYRQTLGQGPEFLTYFQNEAQLEKSRLLSDRFSAERPKGSFSTLEIQRTEQGDSAMYLCASSSPAAASYNEQFFGPGTRLTVL.

A few counts support this clonotype. This rearrangement joins TRBV5-1 to TRBJ1-2; no clear D gene. CDR1 is SGHRS, CDR2 YFSETQ, per germline. Trimming cost V 4 bases and J 8 bases, with 15 bases left between them. This CDR3 spans 13 amino acids. Here the CDR3 reads CASSLGPDFGYTF. The DNA for the CDR3 is TGCGCCAGCAGCCTAGGACCAGATTTCGGCTACACCTTC.

A few counts support this clonotype. The chain links TRBV7-2 to TRBJ1-2; D not certain. V lost 5 bases and J 4 bases, leaving 14 bases between the germline ends. This CDR3 comprises 14 residues. In germline, CDR1 is SGHTA, CDR2 FQGNSA. CDR3 loop: CASSGSIEAYGYTF. Written as DNA, the CDR3 is TGTGCCAGCAGCGGAAGTATAGAGGCCTATGGCTACACCTTC.

The CDR3 is CASSLQRVSNEQFF. The CDR3 region has the DNA TGTGCCAGCTCACTACAACGAGTGTCCAATGAGCAGTTCTTC. The rearrangement uses TRBV18 and TRBJ2-1; D ambiguous. The CDR3 extends over 14 amino acids. Trimming cost V 4 bases and J 6 bases, with 13 bases left between them. Germline V CDR1 and CDR2: KGHSH, LQKENI.

This clonotype has a handful of counts. This chain uses TRBV29-1 with TRBJ2-5, with D perhaps matching TRBD1 (6 bases). Per germline, CDR1 SQVTM and CDR2 ANQGSEA. This CDR3 has 15 residues. V lost 4 bases, J lost 5 bases, and 20 bases lay in between. The chain's CDR3 is CSVAGAGRQWETQYF. CDR3 coding DNA: TGCAGCGTTGCAGGGGCTGGGCGGCAGTGGGAGACCCAGTACTTC.

This clonotype was counted between two and nine times. The chain carries TRBV20-1 and TRBJ1-1; TRBD1 aligns across 8 bases. The junction had 1 base not matched to a gene; V was cut back by 0 bases and J by 1 base. Per the germline V gene, CDR1 is DFQATT and CDR2 is SNEGSKA (reference sequence). CDR3 length: 14 amino acids. Here the CDR3 reads CSAREGTGNTEAFF. CDR3 in DNA: TGCAGTGCTAGAGAAGGGACAGGGAACACTGAAGCTTTCTTT.

This clonotype was detected only a few times. The chain employs TRBV7-2 and TRBJ2-2, with a possible D match to TRBD2 (5 bases). Trimming pared 4 bases from V and 0 bases from J, leaving 9 bases between. CDR3 length equals 15 residues. Per the germline V gene, CDR1 is SGHTA and CDR2 is FQGNSA. The CDR3 DNA reads as TGTGCCAGCAGCTCGCGGGTTGCGAACACCGGGGAGCTGTTTTTT. This gives the protein CASSSRVANTGELFF.